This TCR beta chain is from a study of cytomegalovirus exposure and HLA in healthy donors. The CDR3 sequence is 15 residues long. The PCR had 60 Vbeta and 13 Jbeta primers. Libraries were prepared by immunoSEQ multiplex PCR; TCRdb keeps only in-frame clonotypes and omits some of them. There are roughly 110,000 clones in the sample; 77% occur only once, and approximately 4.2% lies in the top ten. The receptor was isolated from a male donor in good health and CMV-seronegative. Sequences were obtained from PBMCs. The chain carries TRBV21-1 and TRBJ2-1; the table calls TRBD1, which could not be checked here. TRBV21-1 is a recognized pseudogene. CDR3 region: CASTAGTGLYNEQFF. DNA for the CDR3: TGTGCCAGCACCGCCGGGACAGGGCTATACAATGAGCAGTTCTTC.